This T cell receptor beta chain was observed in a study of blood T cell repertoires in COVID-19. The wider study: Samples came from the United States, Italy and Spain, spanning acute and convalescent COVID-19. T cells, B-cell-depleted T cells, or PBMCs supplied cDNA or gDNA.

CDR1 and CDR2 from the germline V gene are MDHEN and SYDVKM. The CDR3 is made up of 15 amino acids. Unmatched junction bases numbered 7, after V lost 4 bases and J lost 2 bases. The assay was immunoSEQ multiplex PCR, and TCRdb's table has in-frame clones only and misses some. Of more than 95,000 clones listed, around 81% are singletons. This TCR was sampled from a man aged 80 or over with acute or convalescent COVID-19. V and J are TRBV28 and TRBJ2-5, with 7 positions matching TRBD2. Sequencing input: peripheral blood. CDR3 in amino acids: CASSSAAGGQETQYF. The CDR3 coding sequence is TGTGCCAGCAGTTCCGCCGCCGGGGGGCAAGAGACCCAGTACTTC. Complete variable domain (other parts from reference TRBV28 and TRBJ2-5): DVKVTQSSRYLVKRTGEKVFLECVQDMDHENMFWYRQDPGLGLRLIYFSYDVKMKEKGDIPEGYSVSREKKERFSLILESASTNQTSMYLCASSSAAGGQETQYFGPGTRLLVL.